The rows below give T cell receptor beta chains drawn from one sample of a study of blood T cell repertoires in COVID-19. Libraries were prepared by immunoSEQ multiplex PCR; TCRdb keeps only in-frame clonotypes and omits some of them. The profile shows more than 200,000 clones, approximately 78% of them singletons. Sequencing was performed on peripheral blood. These receptors all stem from an elderly woman with COVID-19, enrolled during active disease. The CDR3 runs from the conserved cysteine through the conserved F or W. The D gene is left open where the match is weak. Some rows have no size entry. The others give once, few or many, or a class for an expanded clone.

j_call clone_size d_call v_call cdr3_aa cdr3_nt
TRBJ1-1 . . TRBV29-1 CRGDKSGYEAFF TGCAGGGGGGACAAATCGGGTTATGAGGCTTTCTTT
TRBJ2-1 . TRBD1 TRBV6-5 CASKRATGPIYEQFF TGTGCCAGCAAGAGGGCGACAGGGCCCATCTATGAGCAGTTCTTC
TRBJ1-4 . TRBD1 TRBV5-4 CASSLNRGINEKLFF TGTGCCAGCAGCTTGAACAGGGGGATTAATGAAAAACTGTTTTTT
TRBJ2-1 . TRBD2 TRBV7-2 CASSLAGGPNEQFF TGTGCCAGCAGCTTGGCGGGAGGGCCAAATGAGCAGTTCTTC
TRBJ2-7 . TRBD1 TRBV4-1 CASSQGPRQGSYEQYF TGCGCCAGCAGCCAAGGTCCGAGACAGGGTTCCTACGAGCAGTACTTC
TRBJ1-4 . . TRBV6-5 CASKGERTRKLFF TGTGCCAGCAAGGGGGAAAGGACGAGGAAACTGTTTTTT
TRBJ1-5 . . TRBV3-1/TRBV3-2 CASSQGAGQPQHF TGTGCCAGCAGCCAGGGGGCCGGTCAGCCCCAGCATTTT
TRBJ2-2 . TRBD2 TRBV28 CASSFPGLAGQGTGELFF TGTGCCAGCAGTTTCCCCGGACTAGCGGGCCAAGGGACCGGGGAGCTGTTTTTT
TRBJ1-2 . TRBD1 TRBV7-8 CASSLGAGQGASGYTF TGTGCCAGCAGCTTAGGCGCGGGACAGGGGGCGTCTGGCTACACCTTC
TRBJ1-2 . TRBD1 TRBV6-1 CASSEWGQGWVDGYTF TGTGCCAGCAGTGAATGGGGACAGGGATGGGTCGATGGCTACACCTTC
TRBJ2-7 . TRBD1 TRBV18 CASSPIRDRDEQYF TGTGCCAGCTCACCAATCAGGGACAGGGACGAGCAGTACTTC
TRBJ1-1 . . TRBV12-5 CASGSGLAEAFF TGTGCTAGTGGTTCGGGACTCGCTGAAGCTTTCTTT
TRBJ1-3 . TRBD1 TRBV24-1 CATSDPGTGGNTIYF TGTGCCACCAGTGACCCCGGGACAGGGGGGAACACCATATATTTT
TRBJ2-1 . TRBD2 TRBV7-2 CASSRGLEGREFF TGTGCCAGCAGCCGAGGACTAGAGGGGAGGGAGTTCTTC
TRBJ1-1 . . TRBV7-2 CASSLEGRTNTEAFF TGTGCCAGCAGCTTGGAGGGACGGACGAACACTGAAGCTTTCTTT
TRBJ1-3 . TRBD1 TRBV5-1 CASRRGLPMGSIYF TGCGCCAGCAGGAGGGGGCTCCCCATGGGTTCCATATATTTT
TRBJ1-1 few . TRBV18 CASSPQGPGNTEAFF TGTGCCAGCTCACCCCAGGGGCCTGGGAACACTGAAGCTTTCTTT
TRBJ1-5 . TRBD1 TRBV24-1 CATSSGTGDNQPQHF TGTGCCACCAGTAGTGGGACAGGCGACAATCAGCCCCAGCATTTT
TRBJ2-1 once TRBD2 TRBV9 CASSLEGTSGTRGKQFF TGTGCCAGCAGCTTAGAAGGGACTAGCGGGACCCGGGGGAAGCAGTTCTTC